This is a list of T cell receptor beta chains from one sample in a study of cytomegalovirus exposure and HLA in healthy donors. Data came from immunoSEQ multiplex PCR; TCRdb stores just in-frame clones and leaves some out. This sample yields approximately 280,000 clones, of which 88% are seen a single time; approximately 0.88% belongs to the top ten. The sequenced sample was PBMCs. These receptors were taken from a woman younger than 35 in good health and CMV-seronegative. CDR3s include the opening cysteine and the closing phenylalanine or tryptophan. The order of the fields is J gene, V gene, clone size, D gene, CDR3 protein, CDR3 DNA. The D gene is left open where the match is weak. Clone size is not always given. Where it is, it says once, few, many or a class for expanded clones.

j_gene: TRBJ2-1; v_gene: TRBV2; abundance: NA; d_gene: NA; CDR3aa: CASSLKNEQFF; CDR3nt: TGTGCCAGCAGTCTAAAGAATGAGCAGTTCTTC
j_gene: TRBJ2-3; v_gene: TRBV30; abundance: NA; d_gene: NA; CDR3aa: CAWSQGSSTDTQYF; CDR3nt: TGTGCCTGGAGTCAGGGTAGTAGCACAGATACGCAGTATTTT
j_gene: TRBJ2-2; v_gene: TRBV27; abundance: NA; d_gene: TRBD1; CDR3aa: CASSFSRTGPGSGTGELFF; CDR3nt: TGTGCCAGCAGTTTTTCACGGACAGGGCCTGGTTCGGGCACCGGGGAGCTGTTTTTT
j_gene: TRBJ2-5; v_gene: TRBV27; abundance: NA; d_gene: TRBD2; CDR3aa: CASSVYPGGSAETQYF; CDR3nt: TGTGCCAGCAGTGTATATCCGGGCGGGAGTGCGGAGACCCAGTACTTC
j_gene: TRBJ1-3; v_gene: TRBV7-8; abundance: NA; d_gene: NA; CDR3aa: CASQGIGGNTIYF; CDR3nt: TGTGCCAGCCAGGGCATCGGAGGAAACACCATATATTTT
j_gene: TRBJ2-1; v_gene: TRBV9; abundance: NA; d_gene: TRBD2; CDR3aa: CASSVAGLARNEQFF; CDR3nt: TGTGCCAGCAGCGTAGCTGGACTAGCTCGCAATGAGCAGTTCTTC
j_gene: TRBJ1-3; v_gene: TRBV30; abundance: NA; d_gene: TRBD1; CDR3aa: CASGGGTSGNTIYF; CDR3nt: TGTGCCTCGGGAGGGGGCACCTCTGGAAACACCATATATTTT
j_gene: TRBJ1-1; v_gene: TRBV18; abundance: NA; d_gene: NA; CDR3aa: CASSPSSRVEAFF; CDR3nt: TGTGCCAGCTCACCGTCTTCGCGGGTTGAAGCTTTCTTT
j_gene: TRBJ1-5; v_gene: TRBV2; abundance: few; d_gene: NA; CDR3aa: CASRGEEYQPQHF; CDR3nt: TGTGCCAGCAGAGGGGAGGAATATCAGCCCCAGCATTTT
j_gene: TRBJ2-3; v_gene: TRBV27; abundance: NA; d_gene: TRBD2; CDR3aa: CASRPGGRADTQYF; CDR3nt: TGTGCCAGCAGACCGGGAGGCCGGGCAGATACGCAGTATTTT
j_gene: TRBJ1-5; v_gene: TRBV7-8; abundance: NA; d_gene: TRBD1; CDR3aa: CASSRDRDQPQHF; CDR3nt: TGTGCCAGCAGCCGTGACAGGGATCAGCCCCAGCATTTT
j_gene: TRBJ2-7; v_gene: TRBV4-1; abundance: NA; d_gene: NA; CDR3aa: CASSQVSGSDEQYF; CDR3nt: TGCGCCAGCAGCCAAGTGTCAGGATCGGACGAGCAGTACTTC
j_gene: TRBJ2-7; v_gene: TRBV5-1; abundance: NA; d_gene: NA; CDR3aa: CASSFRRGLYEQYF; CDR3nt: TGCGCCAGCAGCTTTCGGAGGGGGCTCTACGAGCAGTACTTC
j_gene: TRBJ1-3; v_gene: TRBV6-5; abundance: once; d_gene: TRBD1; CDR3aa: CASRTTGIGNTIYF; CDR3nt: TGTGCCAGCAGGACGACAGGGATCGGAAACACCATATATTTT
j_gene: TRBJ2-7; v_gene: TRBV5-6; abundance: NA; d_gene: TRBD2; CDR3aa: CASRRTSGSVEQYF; CDR3nt: TGTGCCAGCAGAAGGACTAGCGGGAGCGTAGAGCAGTACTTC
j_gene: TRBJ1-5; v_gene: TRBV28; abundance: NA; d_gene: TRBD1; CDR3aa: CASSSPGGQPQHF; CDR3nt: TGTGCCAGCAGTTCCCCAGGGGGTCAGCCCCAGCATTTT
j_gene: TRBJ1-5; v_gene: TRBV27; abundance: few; d_gene: NA; CDR3aa: CASTRGGNQPQHF; CDR3nt: TGTGCCAGCACTCGGGGTGGCAATCAGCCCCAGCATTTT
j_gene: TRBJ1-5; v_gene: TRBV30; abundance: few; d_gene: TRBD1; CDR3aa: CAWSPGQFNQPQHF; CDR3nt: TGTGCCTGGAGCCCGGGACAGTTCAATCAGCCCCAGCATTTT
j_gene: TRBJ2-2; v_gene: TRBV7-7; abundance: NA; d_gene: NA; CDR3aa: CASSSESGELFF; CDR3nt: TGTGCCAGCAGCTCTGAGTCCGGGGAGCTGTTTTTT
j_gene: TRBJ2-3; v_gene: TRBV9; abundance: NA; d_gene: NA; CDR3aa: CASSGREHTDTQYF; CDR3nt: TGTGCCAGCAGCGGCAGGGAACACACAGATACGCAGTATTTT
j_gene: TRBJ1-1; v_gene: TRBV2; abundance: NA; d_gene: TRBD1; CDR3aa: CASSWGQGLNTEAFF; CDR3nt: TGTGCCAGCAGTTGGGGACAGGGTTTGAACACTGAAGCTTTCTTT
j_gene: TRBJ2-7; v_gene: TRBV28; abundance: NA; d_gene: NA; CDR3aa: CASIGQSFIGQYF; CDR3nt: TGTGCCAGCATAGGACAATCTTTCATCGGGCAGTACTTC
j_gene: TRBJ2-7; v_gene: TRBV9; abundance: NA; d_gene: TRBD1; CDR3aa: CASSPRGRYEQYF; CDR3nt: TGTGCCAGCAGTCCGAGGGGGCGGTACGAGCAGTACTTC
j_gene: TRBJ1-2; v_gene: TRBV5-4; abundance: NA; d_gene: TRBD1; CDR3aa: CASRIQGAINYGYTF; CDR3nt: TGTGCCAGCAGAATACAGGGGGCTATTAACTATGGCTACACCTTC
j_gene: TRBJ2-1; v_gene: TRBV19; abundance: NA; d_gene: NA; CDR3aa: CASSILAVKYNEQFF; CDR3nt: TGTGCCAGTAGTATCCTAGCAGTGAAGTACAATGAGCAGTTCTTC
j_gene: TRBJ1-5; v_gene: TRBV18; abundance: once; d_gene: TRBD1; CDR3aa: CASSTTGDQPQHF; CDR3nt: TGTGCCAGCTCAACGACAGGGGATCAGCCCCAGCATTTT
j_gene: TRBJ1-1; v_gene: TRBV5-6; abundance: NA; d_gene: NA; CDR3aa: CASSLKAGWYTEAFF; CDR3nt: TGTGCCAGCAGCTTGAAGGCAGGGTGGTACACTGAAGCTTTCTTT
j_gene: TRBJ1-1; v_gene: TRBV18; abundance: NA; d_gene: TRBD1; CDR3aa: CASAAGTGVLNTEAFF; CDR3nt: TGTGCCAGCGCTGCCGGGACAGGGGTTCTGAACACTGAAGCTTTCTTT
j_gene: TRBJ2-3; v_gene: TRBV5-1; abundance: NA; d_gene: TRBD2; CDR3aa: CASSAGLAGGPTDTQYF; CDR3nt: TGCGCCAGCAGCGCCGGACTAGCGGGAGGCCCCACAGATACGCAGTATTTT
j_gene: TRBJ1-5; v_gene: TRBV4-3; abundance: NA; d_gene: NA; CDR3aa: CASSQDRGILNQPQHF; CDR3nt: TGCGCCAGCAGCCAAGATCGGGGTATTCTCAATCAGCCCCAGCATTTT
j_gene: TRBJ2-7; v_gene: TRBV2; abundance: NA; d_gene: TRBD2; CDR3aa: CASSDTRAGGHYF; CDR3nt: TGTGCCAGCAGTGATACGCGAGCGGGAGGGCACTACTTC
j_gene: TRBJ2-3; v_gene: TRBV9; abundance: NA; d_gene: TRBD2; CDR3aa: CASSVAGGSTDTQYF; CDR3nt: TGTGCCAGCAGCGTGGCGGGAGGGAGCACAGATACGCAGTATTTT
j_gene: TRBJ2-2; v_gene: TRBV11-3; abundance: NA; d_gene: TRBD2; CDR3aa: CASSLTSGRHTGELFF; CDR3nt: TGTGCCAGCAGCTTAACTAGCGGGAGGCACACCGGGGAGCTGTTTTTT
j_gene: TRBJ1-4; v_gene: TRBV2; abundance: NA; d_gene: TRBD1; CDR3aa: CASSIDRGGSEKLFF; CDR3nt: TGTGCCAGCAGTATAGACAGGGGAGGGAGTGAAAAACTGTTTTTT
j_gene: TRBJ2-1; v_gene: TRBV27; abundance: NA; d_gene: NA; CDR3aa: CASSFGGTYNEQFF; CDR3nt: TGTGCCAGCAGTTTTGGAGGGACCTACAATGAGCAGTTCTTC
j_gene: TRBJ2-7; v_gene: TRBV29-1; abundance: NA; d_gene: NA; CDR3aa: CSVATGRVEEQYF; CDR3nt: TGCAGCGTTGCGACGGGCAGGGTGGAGGAGCAGTACTTC
j_gene: TRBJ1-2; v_gene: TRBV18; abundance: NA; d_gene: NA; CDR3aa: CASSPKGNYGYTF; CDR3nt: TGTGCCAGCTCACCAAAGGGGAACTATGGCTACACCTTC
j_gene: TRBJ2-2; v_gene: TRBV7-9; abundance: NA; d_gene: TRBD2; CDR3aa: CASSPSGRFSEYTGELFF; CDR3nt: TGTGCCAGCAGCCCTAGCGGACGTTTTTCGGAGTACACCGGGGAGCTGTTTTTT
j_gene: TRBJ2-2; v_gene: TRBV30; abundance: few; d_gene: TRBD2; CDR3aa: CAWSVLAGATGELFF; CDR3nt: TGTGCCTGGAGTGTACTAGCGGGAGCCACCGGGGAGCTGTTTTTT
j_gene: TRBJ1-5; v_gene: TRBV2; abundance: NA; d_gene: NA; CDR3aa: CASSVYRASNQPQHF; CDR3nt: TGTGCCAGCAGTGTGTACAGGGCGAGCAATCAGCCCCAGCATTTT
j_gene: TRBJ2-7; v_gene: TRBV9; abundance: NA; d_gene: NA; CDR3aa: CASSVAPLGPPQAYEQYF; CDR3nt: TGTGCCAGCAGCGTAGCCCCCTTAGGGCCACCACAGGCCTACGAGCAGTACTTC
j_gene: TRBJ2-7; v_gene: TRBV19; abundance: NA; d_gene: NA; CDR3aa: CASSIRGSGRAPYEQYF; CDR3nt: TGTGCCAGTAGTATCCGAGGTTCGGGCAGGGCGCCCTACGAGCAGTACTTC
j_gene: TRBJ1-1; v_gene: TRBV28; abundance: NA; d_gene: NA; CDR3aa: CASRSVNTEAFF; CDR3nt: TGTGCCAGCAGGTCGGTGAACACTGAAGCTTTCTTT
j_gene: TRBJ2-2; v_gene: TRBV11-2; abundance: NA; d_gene: NA; CDR3aa: CASSPWPKITGELFF; CDR3nt: TGTGCCAGCAGCCCTTGGCCCAAGATCACCGGGGAGCTGTTTTTT
j_gene: TRBJ2-7; v_gene: TRBV5-6; abundance: once; d_gene: TRBD1; CDR3aa: CASSTGTGDEQYF; CDR3nt: TGTGCCAGCAGCACCGGGACAGGGGACGAGCAGTACTTC
j_gene: TRBJ1-2; v_gene: TRBV19; abundance: NA; d_gene: NA; CDR3aa: CASSRVENYGYTF; CDR3nt: TGTGCCAGTAGTCGCGTAGAGAACTATGGCTACACCTTC
j_gene: TRBJ1-1; v_gene: TRBV27; abundance: NA; d_gene: NA; CDR3aa: CASSSDSGWDTEAFF; CDR3nt: TGTGCCAGCAGTTCTGACAGCGGGTGGGACACTGAAGCTTTCTTT
j_gene: TRBJ2-7; v_gene: TRBV2; abundance: NA; d_gene: TRBD1; CDR3aa: CASSEAGTVFYEQYF; CDR3nt: TGTGCCAGCAGTGAAGCCGGGACAGTCTTCTACGAGCAGTACTTC
j_gene: TRBJ1-6; v_gene: TRBV7-9; abundance: NA; d_gene: NA; CDR3aa: CASSAGAYNSPLHF; CDR3nt: TGTGCCAGCAGCGCAGGGGCTTATAATTCACCCCTCCACTTT
j_gene: TRBJ2-7; v_gene: TRBV18; abundance: once; d_gene: TRBD1; CDR3aa: CASSPGTGVYEQYF; CDR3nt: TGTGCCAGCTCACCAGGAACAGGGGTTTACGAGCAGTACTTC
j_gene: TRBJ2-5; v_gene: TRBV9; abundance: NA; d_gene: TRBD2; CDR3aa: CASSAPLAGGRQETQYF; CDR3nt: TGTGCCAGCAGCGCCCCCCTAGCGGGAGGGCGGCAAGAGACCCAGTACTTC